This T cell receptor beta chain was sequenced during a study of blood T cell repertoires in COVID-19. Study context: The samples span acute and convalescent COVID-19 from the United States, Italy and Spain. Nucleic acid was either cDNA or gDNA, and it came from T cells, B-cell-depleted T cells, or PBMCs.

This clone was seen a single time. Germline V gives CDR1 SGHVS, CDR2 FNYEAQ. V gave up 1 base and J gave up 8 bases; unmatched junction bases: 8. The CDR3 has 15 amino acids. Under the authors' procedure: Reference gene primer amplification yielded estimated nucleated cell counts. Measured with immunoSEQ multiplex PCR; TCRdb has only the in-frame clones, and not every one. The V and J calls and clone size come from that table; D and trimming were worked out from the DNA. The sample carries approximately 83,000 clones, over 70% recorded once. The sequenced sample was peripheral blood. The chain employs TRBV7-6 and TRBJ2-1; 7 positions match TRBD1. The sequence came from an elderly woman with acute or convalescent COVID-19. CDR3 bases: TGTGCCAGCAGCTTAGAATGGCAGGGGGTCCATGAGCAGTTCTTC. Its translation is CASSLEWQGVHEQFF. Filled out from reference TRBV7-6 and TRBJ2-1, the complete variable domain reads GAGVSQSPRYKVTKRGQDVALRCDPISGHVSLYWYRQALGQGPEFLTYFNYEAQQDKSGLPNDRFSAERPEGSISTLTIQRTEQRDSAMYRCASSLEWQGVHEQFFGPGTRLTVL.